A single sample gave rise to the 28 T cell receptor beta chains below, sequenced in a study of regulatory T cells in long-lasting Graves disease. Time point defined: newly diagnosed GD, antithyroid drugs for less than 3 months. PBMC-derived RNA was used for the TCR library. Researchers made TCR beta libraries by using iRepertoire HTBI primers and running Arm-PCR on CDR3 regions. TCRdb called the multiplex PCR reads again in MiXCR, with one record for every CDR3 protein. Among roughly 520,000 distinct CDR3 sequences listed, more than 10% were seen once. These data also featured in a second study, about T cells in Graves' hyperthyroidism and ophthalmopathy.

The sequencing used peripheral blood mononuclear cells (PBMCs), collected at new diagnosis, from a patient treated with antithyroid drugs. The receptors originated from a woman aged 30 to 39 with Graves disease.

This clonotype was observed many times. The J gene is TRBJ1-1, the V gene TRBV19, with D unresolved. The germline V and J ends were trimmed by 4 bases and 7 bases, with 13 bases remaining between them. In germline, CDR1 is LNHDA, CDR2 SQIVND (reference sequence). The length of the CDR3 is 13 residues. The CDR3 bases are TGTGCCAGTAGTAAGCAGATGGGATTTGAAGCTTTCTTT. The encoded protein is CASSKQMGFEAFF.

This clonotype appeared many times. This may stem from a read error, because a much larger clone lies one nucleotide away. The chain carries TRBV2 and TRBJ2-5, with D hard to call. The CDR3 sequence is 10 residues long. Germline V gives CDR1 SNHLY, CDR2 FYNNEI. The CDR3 coding sequence is TGTGCCAGCAGGGAAGAGACCCAGTACTTC. Translation: CASREETQYF.

The chain has TRBV20-1 and TRBJ1-6; possible D gene TRBD1, 5 bases. The germline gives CDR1 DFQATT, CDR2 SNEGSKA (reference sequence). V lost 6 bases and J 8 bases, leaving 26 bases between the germline ends. The CDR3 contains 17 residues. CDR3 nucleotides: TGCAGTGCCCGAAGTGACCGGGGCCTTGCATGGGATTCACCCCTCCACTTT. This sequence encodes CSARSDRGLAWDSPLHF.

The sample holds a few counts of this clonotype. The chain joins TRBV5-8 to TRBJ1-5; no firm D call. Germline V gene sequence: CDR1 SGHTS, CDR2 YDEGEE. V was clipped by 0 bases and J by 3 bases, with 10 bases between them. The CDR3 is 15 amino acids. The CDR3 DNA is TGTGCCAGCAGCTTGGGGCAGATTTTCAATCAGCCCCAGCATTTT. As protein: CASSLGQIFNQPQHF.

This clonotype was detected many times. The rearrangement joins TRBV19 to TRBJ1-1; 7 bases agree with TRBD1. The CDR3 sequence is 15 residues long. The V gene end was trimmed by 8 bases and the J gene end by 1 base; junction bases not matched to a gene: 10. From germline, CDR1 is LNHDA and CDR2 SQIVND (reference sequence). The CDR3 loop is CASSDRRSRNTEAFF. The CDR3 nucleotides read TGTGCCAGTTCGGACAGGCGGAGTCGGAACACTGAAGCTTTCTTT.

This clonotype was recorded many times. The V call is TRBV15, the J call TRBJ1-1; D remains ambiguous. The CDR3 has 12 residues. Germline assignment: CDR1 LNHNV and CDR2 YYDKDF (reference sequence). The V end was cut by 7 bases, the J end by 0 bases, with 6 bases between. CDR3 sequence: CATTDMNTEAFF. The CDR3 nucleotides read TGTGCCACCACTGACATGAACACTGAAGCTTTCTTT.

The gene calls are TRBV24-1 and TRBJ2-2, with 9 positions matching TRBD2. V gave up 7 bases and J gave up 5 bases; unmatched junction bases: 4. The CDR3 runs 14 residues. Per germline, CDR1 KGHDR and CDR2 SFDVKD. The CDR3 is CATRTTSGTGELFF. CDR3 in DNA: TGTGCCACCAGGACTACTAGCGGGACCGGGGAGCTGTTTTTT.

This clonotype was counted many times. The CDR3 loop reads CASMETSGRYEQYF. The CDR3, as DNA: TGTGCCAGCATGGAGACTAGCGGACGTTACGAGCAGTACTTC. The V and J genes are TRBV2 and TRBJ2-7, with 9 bases fitting TRBD2. The CDR3 covers 14 residues. The germline gives CDR1 SNHLY, CDR2 FYNNEI. V shed 7 bases, J shed 4 bases, and the junction held 8 bases outside the gene matches. Full variable domain (outside the CDR3, taken from reference TRBV2 and TRBJ2-7): EPEVTQTPSHQVTQMGQEVILRCVPISNHLYFYWYRQILGQKVEFLVSFYNNEISEKSEIFDDQFSVERPDGSNFTLKIRSTKLEDSAMYFCASMETSGRYEQYFGPGTRLTVT.

This clonotype was counted ten times or more. This sequence joins TRBV7-3 and TRBJ2-3, with 9 bases fitting TRBD2. From germline, CDR1 is SGHTA and CDR2 FQGTGA. CDR3 length: 15 residues. With 5 bases clipped from V and 4 bases from J, the junction kept 7 bases outside the gene matches. The CDR3 loop is CASSVSGRGADTQYF. The DNA for the CDR3 is TGTGCCAGCAGCGTTAGCGGGAGAGGAGCAGATACGCAGTATTTT.

This clonotype was seen more than once but under ten times. The gene calls are TRBV4-3 and TRBJ2-2; 12 nucleotides match TRBD2. The CDR3 has 16 amino acids. With 4 bases clipped from V and 7 bases from J, the junction kept 7 bases outside the gene matches. The germline V gene encodes CDR1 LGHNA and CDR2 YSLEER. The CDR3 nucleotides are TGCGCCAGCAGCCGACTAGCGGGAGTTCCGGACGGGGAGCTGTTTTTT. It codes for CASSRLAGVPDGELFF.

There are many counts of this clonotype. The gene calls are TRBV15 and TRBJ1-4; D gene ambiguous. Germline V gene lookup returns CDR1 LNHNV and CDR2 YYDKDF (reference sequence). The CDR3 spans 16 residues. V lost 1 base, J lost 2 bases, and 11 bases lay in between. The CDR3 reads CATSRVAVSTNEKLFF. CDR3 bases: TGTGCCACCAGCAGAGTCGCAGTTTCCACTAATGAAAAACTGTTTTTT.

In regard to this clonotype: A far larger clone is only one base removed, so a read error is likely. V usage is TRBV11-3 and J usage is TRBJ2-3; D possibly corresponds to TRBD2 (5 bases). The J call may be wrong; the DNA end is better matched by TRBJ2-7. CDR1 and CDR2 from the germline V gene are SGHNT and YENEEA. The CDR3 covers 12 residues. CDR3 sequence: CASSPAGVEQYF. The CDR3 DNA reads as TGTGCCAGCAGCCCTGCGGGTGTTGAGCAGTACTTC.

This clonotype has a count of ten or more. The rearrangement links TRBV28 to TRBJ1-1, with unresolved D. The CDR3 covers 12 residues. The germline V gene encodes CDR1 MDHEN and CDR2 SYDVKM. The V gene lost 7 bases and the J gene lost 1 base, with 7 bases spanning the gap. The CDR3 DNA is TGTGCCAGCAAGGAGGGGAACACTGAAGCTTTCTTT. It specifies CASKEGNTEAFF.

This clonotype showed up just a few times. V gene TRBV6-1 combines with J gene TRBJ2-7, with 9 bases matching TRBD1. The V segment lost 5 bases and the J segment 2 bases; nucleotides outside the gene matches: 7. There are 15 residues in the CDR3. Germline V CDR1 and CDR2: MNHNS, SASEGT. Here the CDR3 DNA reads TGTGCCAGCAGTCCTAGACAGGGGGAGACCTACGAGCAGTACTTC. It specifies CASSPRQGETYEQYF.

This clonotype has ten or more counts. This rearrangement joins TRBV27 to TRBJ2-3; D is unresolved. The CDR3 consists of 13 residues. The V gene's germline CDR1 is MNHEY and CDR2 SMNVEV (reference sequence). V was clipped by 6 bases and J by 1 base, with 8 bases between them. As DNA, the CDR3 is TGTGCCAGCAGCGATAAGGGCACAGATACGCAGTATTTT. Translated, it gives CASSDKGTDTQYF.

This clonotype was detected ten times or more. CDR3 sequence (DNA): TGTGCCAGCAGCTTTGGACGTGGGACCTACGAGCAGTACTTC. This translates into CASSFGRGTYEQYF. The J gene is TRBJ2-7, the V gene TRBV27, with D unresolved. The germline V gene has CDR1 MNHEY and CDR2 SMNVEV (reference sequence). This CDR3 is built from 14 residues. V lost 6 bases to trimming and J lost 2 bases, with 14 bases between them.

The CDR3 nucleotides read TGCAGTGCTCTTTTTCCGGGGTTGTTGAGCAATGAGCAGTTCTTC. Protein sequence: CSALFPGLLSNEQFF. The chain has TRBV20-1 and TRBJ2-5; TRBD2 is a possible D gene (5 bases). The better agreement between TRBJ2-1 and the DNA end casts doubt on the J call. This CDR3 has 15 residues. The germline V gene encodes CDR1 DFQATT and CDR2 SNEGSKA (reference sequence).

The chain joins TRBV28 to TRBJ2-1; the D gene is possibly TRBD2 (5 bases). The V end was cut by 6 bases, the J end by 0 bases, with 18 bases between. The CDR3 loop spans 17 amino acids. Germline V CDR1 and CDR2: MDHEN, SYDVKM. The CDR3 spells CASRPPRRDSSYNEQFF. The CDR3 DNA is TGTGCCAGCAGACCCCCCCGCCGGGATAGCTCCTACAATGAGCAGTTCTTC.

Ten or more counts support this clonotype. This chain uses TRBV19 with TRBJ1-1; D is possibly TRBD1 (6 bases). Germline V gene data show CDR1 as LNHDA and CDR2 as SQIVND (reference sequence). With 2 bases removed from V and 0 bases from J, the gap between germline ends came to 13 bases. The CDR3 consists of 16 residues. CDR3 amino acids: CASSISRQVLNTEAFF. The CDR3 DNA reads as TGTGCCAGTAGTATATCTCGACAGGTCCTGAACACTGAAGCTTTCTTT.

This clonotype was seen at least ten times. The V and J genes are TRBV2 and TRBJ2-5, with 8 bases lining up with TRBD2. CDR1 is SNHLY and CDR2 is FYNNEI in the germline V gene. This CDR3 spans 15 amino acids. The V and J ends lost 6 bases and 4 bases, in that order; junction bases with no gene match: 10. The CDR3 is CASRRGSGLGETQYF. The CDR3, as DNA: TGTGCCAGCAGGAGGGGGTCGGGACTAGGAGAGACCCAGTACTTC.

This clonotype was observed at least ten times. V and J are TRBV20-1 and TRBJ1-4; 9 bases are shared with TRBD1. Germline values: CDR1 DFQATT, CDR2 SNEGSKA (reference sequence). Losses at the gene ends were 6 bases for V and 8 bases for J; bases not matched to a gene: 10. This CDR3 is 14 amino acids long. The CDR3 DNA follows: TGCAGTGCAAAGCCCGGGACAGGGAAGGAAAAACTGTTTTTT. It yields the protein CSAKPGTGKEKLFF.

This clonotype was counted between two and nine times. V usage is TRBV5-1 and J usage is TRBJ2-7; 7 nucleotides match TRBD2. This CDR3 region has 14 residues. CDR1 and CDR2 (germline): SGHRS, YFSETQ. The V and J ends lost 0 bases and 3 bases, in that order; junction bases with no gene match: 3. This CDR3 is CASSLAGLYYEQYF. DNA of the CDR3: TGCGCCAGCAGCTTGGCGGGACTATACTACGAGCAGTACTTC.

The chain joins TRBV6-9 to TRBJ1-1; D is possibly TRBD1 (5 bases). Germline-derived CDR1 and CDR2 are MNHGY and SVAAGI. Trimming pared 3 bases from V and 4 bases from J, leaving 15 bases between. CDR3 size: 15 residues. DNA of the CDR3: TGTGCCAGCAGTTACTTCTCAGGGTCTGGCACTGAAGCTTTCTTT. Its protein is CASSYFSGSGTEAFF.

This clonotype has a handful of counts. An end of the junction differs from the germline gene, which may be a read error. The gene calls are TRBV20-1 and TRBJ2-5; 7 bases agree with TRBD2. The CDR3 sequence is 13 residues long. Germline CDR1 DFQATT, CDR2 SNEGSKA (reference sequence). The CDR3 DNA follows: TGCAGTGCTGCACTAGCGTCACAAGAGACCCGGTACTTC. Encoded protein: CSAALASQETRYF.

This chain links TRBV20-1 with TRBJ1-4; weak D call: TRBD1 (6 bases). Germline V gene lookup returns CDR1 DFQATT and CDR2 SNEGSKA (reference sequence). V lost 6 bases, J lost 3 bases, and 14 bases lay in between. This CDR3 comprises 14 residues. The DNA for the CDR3 is TGCAGTGCCCGAGAACAGGGCTCTAATGAAAAACTGTTTTTT. The encoded protein is CSAREQGSNEKLFF.

The chain couples TRBV20-1 to TRBJ2-1; the match to TRBD1 covers 7 bases. Germline V gene sequence: CDR1 DFQATT, CDR2 SNEGSKA (reference sequence). The junction had 7 bases not matched to a gene; V was cut back by 5 bases and J by 3 bases. The CDR3 totals 14 residues. Here the CDR3 reads CSAFDRVGYNEQFF. The CDR3 DNA reads as TGCAGTGCTTTTGACAGGGTTGGCTACAATGAGCAGTTCTTC.

This clonotype was detected many times. The rearrangement joins TRBV7-2 to TRBJ2-2, with no clear D. This CDR3 has 16 amino acids. Germline V gene data show CDR1 as SGHTA and CDR2 as FQGNSA. The V end was cut by 3 bases, the J end by 0 bases, with 11 bases between. The CDR3 region has the DNA TGTGCCAGCAGCTTCGGTCTCCTCTCGAACACCGGGGAGCTGTTTTTT. This gives the protein CASSFGLLSNTGELFF. Complete variable domain (other parts from reference TRBV7-2 and TRBJ2-2): GAGVSQSPSNKVTEKGKDVELRCDPISGHTALYWYRQSLGQGLEFLIYFQGNSAPDKSGLPSDRFSAERTGGSVSTLTIQRTQQEDSAVYLCASSFGLLSNTGELFFGEGSRLTVL.

This clonotype was seen at least ten times. CDR3 nucleotides: TGTGCCAGTAGTATAACCCCAGAGGCAGGGGTTGGCTACACCTTC. Encoded protein: CASSITPEAGVGYTF. This chain links TRBV19 with TRBJ1-2; D might be TRBD1 (6 bases). Germline lookup yields CDR1 LNHDA and CDR2 SQIVND (reference sequence). The germline V and J ends were trimmed by 2 bases and 7 bases, with 17 bases remaining between them. The length of the CDR3 is 15 residues.